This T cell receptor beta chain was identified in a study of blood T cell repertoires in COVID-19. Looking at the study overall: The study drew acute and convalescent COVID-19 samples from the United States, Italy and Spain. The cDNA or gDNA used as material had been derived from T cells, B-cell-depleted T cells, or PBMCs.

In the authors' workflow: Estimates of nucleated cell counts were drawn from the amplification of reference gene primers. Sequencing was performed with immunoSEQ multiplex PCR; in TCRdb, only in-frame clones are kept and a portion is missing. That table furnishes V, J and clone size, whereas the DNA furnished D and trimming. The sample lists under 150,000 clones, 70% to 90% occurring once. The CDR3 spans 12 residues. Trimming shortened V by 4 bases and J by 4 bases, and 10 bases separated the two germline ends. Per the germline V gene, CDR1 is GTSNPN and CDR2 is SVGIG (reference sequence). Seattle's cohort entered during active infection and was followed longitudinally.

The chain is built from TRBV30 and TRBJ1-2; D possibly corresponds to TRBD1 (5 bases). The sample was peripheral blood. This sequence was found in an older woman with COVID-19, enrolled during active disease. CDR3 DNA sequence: TGTGCCTGGACACAGGCAGTCTATGGCTACACCTTC. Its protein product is CAWTQAVYGYTF.